This passage covers 9 T cell receptor beta chains from one sample sequenced in a study of shared clonotypes between healthy human individuals. This table comes from immunoSEQ multiplex PCR, and its TCRdb copy is limited to in-frame clones, with some not included. The repertoire has 2 million to 2.5 million clones, 93% of them found once; the top ten carry roughly 0.36%. The sequencing input was naive CD4+ T cells from PBMCs. The subset was: CD45RA+ positively selected. The receptors were sampled from a man younger than 35 in good health. Some clones in this sample may be carry-over from other donors' samples.

This chain connects TRBV27 to TRBJ2-1; D is ambiguous. Germline assignment: CDR1 MNHEY and CDR2 SMNVEV (reference sequence). V gave up 4 bases and J gave up 5 bases, with 9 bases separating them. This CDR3 has 13 residues. The CDR3 loop is CASSSPKHNEQFF. As DNA, the CDR3 is TGTGCCAGCAGTTCACCCAAACACAATGAGCAGTTCTTC.

Comments on this clone: Other nucleotide sequences from this sample produce the same CDR3. The chain carries TRBV6-4 and TRBJ2-5; 7 bases match TRBD2. The junction had 4 bases not matched to a gene; V was cut back by 2 bases and J by 1 base. The CDR3 consists of 15 residues. Germline V gene sequence: CDR1 MRHNA, CDR2 SNTAGT. The CDR3 loop is CASSDRPGGQETQYF. CDR3 bases: TGTGCCAGCAGTGACAGACCGGGGGGCCAAGAGACCCAGTACTTC.

The V call is TRBV19, the J call TRBJ2-5; no firm D call. CDR1 LNHDA and CDR2 SQIVND come from the germline V gene (reference sequence). The CDR3 loop spans 13 amino acids. V was cut by 1 base and J by 5 bases, with 8 bases left in between. The CDR3 sequence is CASSIGGLETQYF. DNA for the CDR3: TGTGCCAGTAGTATAGGTGGATTGGAGACCCAGTACTTC.

This clone was recorded a few times. The rearrangement uses TRBV28 and TRBJ1-1; unclear D gene. V was trimmed by 6 bases and J by 3 bases, leaving 14 bases between them. This CDR3 is 14 amino acids long. CDR1 is MDHEN, CDR2 SYDVKM, per germline. The CDR3 here is CASRYRRRDTEAFF. CDR3 coding DNA: TGTGCCAGCAGGTACCGACGGAGGGACACTGAAGCTTTCTTT.

V and J are TRBV30 and TRBJ1-3; D is perhaps TRBD1 (5 bases). CDR3 length equals 16 residues. The V gene's germline CDR1 is GTSNPN and CDR2 SVGIG (reference sequence). The germline V and J ends were trimmed by 5 bases and 1 base, with 18 bases remaining between them. CDR3 nucleotide sequence: TGTGCCTGGGAGATCCTTGCAGGGAGATCTGGAAACACCATATATTTT. As protein: CAWEILAGRSGNTIYF.

This chain uses TRBV18 with TRBJ1-1, with TRBD1 as a possible D gene (5 bases). CDR1 KGHSH and CDR2 LQKENI come from the germline V gene. The CDR3 is 14 amino acids. Trimming removed 1 base at V and 6 bases at J, with 12 bases between. CDR3 sequence (DNA): TGTGCCAGCTCACCACGGTCCAGGGCCCCTGAAGCTTTCTTT. This codes for CASSPRSRAPEAFF.

The rearrangement links TRBV5-1 to TRBJ2-7; D might be TRBD1 (6 bases). CDR1 is SGHRS, CDR2 YFSETQ, per germline. With 0 bases removed from V and 2 bases from J, the gap between germline ends came to 18 bases. The CDR3 is 17 amino acids. In DNA form, the CDR3 reads TGCGCCAGCAGCTTGGACTTCCAGACAGGCGGAACCTACGAGCAGTACTTC. Its protein product is CASSLDFQTGGTYEQYF.

The genes are TRBV7-8 and TRBJ1-2; a possible D gene is TRBD1 (6 bases). V lost 0 bases and J 11 bases, leaving 10 bases between the germline ends. This CDR3 comprises 12 residues. Germline V gene lookup returns CDR1 SGHVS and CDR2 FQNEAQ. CDR3 in amino acids: CASSLAHRVYTF. CDR3 in DNA: TGTGCCAGCAGCTTAGCGCACAGGGTGTACACCTTC.

The chain uses TRBV28 and TRBJ1-4; no definite D call. CDR1 is MDHEN and CDR2 is SYDVKM in the germline V gene. Trimming stripped 6 bases from V and 7 bases from J, with 9 bases between. The CDR3 runs 12 residues. The CDR3 nucleotides read TGTGCCAGCAGCCCTTCGGGTGAAAAACTGTTTTTT. It is translated as CASSPSGEKLFF.